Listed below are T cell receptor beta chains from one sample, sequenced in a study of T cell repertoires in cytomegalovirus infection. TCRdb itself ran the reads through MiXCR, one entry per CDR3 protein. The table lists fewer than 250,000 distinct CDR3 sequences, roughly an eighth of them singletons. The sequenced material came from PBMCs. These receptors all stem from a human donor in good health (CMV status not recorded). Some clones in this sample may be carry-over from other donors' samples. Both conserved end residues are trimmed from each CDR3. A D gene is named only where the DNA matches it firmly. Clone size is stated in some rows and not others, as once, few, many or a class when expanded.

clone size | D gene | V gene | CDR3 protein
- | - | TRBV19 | ASSIGQGHQPQH
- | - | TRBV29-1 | SVGRQGEKLF
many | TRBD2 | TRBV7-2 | ASSPPGLGHNEQF
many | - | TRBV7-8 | ASSLDGLGGNSPLH
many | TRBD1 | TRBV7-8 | ASSSQGEQGYT
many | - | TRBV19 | ASSEQLGGYT
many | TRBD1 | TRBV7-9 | ASSTTGGANEQY
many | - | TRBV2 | ASSDSGVNIQY
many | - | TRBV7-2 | ASSLGVGPDTQY
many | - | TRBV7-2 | ASSLDDSSGNTIY
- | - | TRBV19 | ASSRRVEGYT
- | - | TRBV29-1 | SVEDPWDKNQPQH
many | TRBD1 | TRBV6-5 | ASSYRPGGSYEQY
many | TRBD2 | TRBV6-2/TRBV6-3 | ASSALGAGVAYNEQF
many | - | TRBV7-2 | ASSLGMGPQH
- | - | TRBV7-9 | ASSLMTAEGCT
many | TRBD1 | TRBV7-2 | ASSLWDRANLAKNIQY
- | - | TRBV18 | ASSTRADTGELF
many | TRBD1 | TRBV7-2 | ASSLAQGGYGYT
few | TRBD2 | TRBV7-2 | ASSQASGNYEQY
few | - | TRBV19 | ASIARQRSGANVLT
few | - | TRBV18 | ASSPPRGWTEAF
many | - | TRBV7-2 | ASSLRGAGGELF
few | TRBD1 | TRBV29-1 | SVERDSGEQY
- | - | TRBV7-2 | ASRKAGETQY
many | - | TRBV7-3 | ASSSQSPTGEGEQF
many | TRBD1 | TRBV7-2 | ASSPRQGANTEAF
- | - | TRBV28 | ASSNRAAMGQPQH
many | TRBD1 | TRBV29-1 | SVRRGQYEQY
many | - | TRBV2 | ASSEAAGAGETQY
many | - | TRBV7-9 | ASSFVSATHFRSSEAF
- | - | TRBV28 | ASPPSGRAARGNEQF
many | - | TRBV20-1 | SAGHSTPSTDTQY
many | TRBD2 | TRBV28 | ASTPGGTSGYYEQY
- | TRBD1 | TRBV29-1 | SAGTGGTGELF
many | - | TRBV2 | ASSAWVGDTEAF
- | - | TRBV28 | ASSLFGQLPNGYT
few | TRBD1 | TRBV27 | ASRMGQGGYEQY
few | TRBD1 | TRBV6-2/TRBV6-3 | ASTGQERGQF
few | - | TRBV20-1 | SAGDGGNAEAF
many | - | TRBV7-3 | ASSLTDELRETQY
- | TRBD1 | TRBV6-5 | ASSYSPSGGNEQF
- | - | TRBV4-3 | ASSQDSVFANTGELF
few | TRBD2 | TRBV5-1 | ASSLAGVLTGELF
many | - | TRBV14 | ASSQQRGETQY
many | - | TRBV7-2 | ASRRTASEVGEQY
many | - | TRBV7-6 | ASSLSRATGAF
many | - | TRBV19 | ASSGGPEAF
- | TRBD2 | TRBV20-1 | SARGPWGEGYNEQF
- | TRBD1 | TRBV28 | ASSSGTGPIPLH
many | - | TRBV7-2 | ASSRTYNQPQH
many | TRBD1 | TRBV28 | ASGTVNTEAF
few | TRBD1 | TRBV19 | ASASRGLEAF